The present entry profiles one TCR beta chain with its context. Sequencing used immunoSEQ multiplex PCR; TCRdb keeps in-frame clones, though not all of them. The sample lists about 33,000 clones; over 75% were seen once. Germline CDR1 and CDR2: SGDLS and YYNGEE. This CDR3 spans 14 amino acids. Trimming took 0 bases from V and 8 from J, leaving 11 bases between them. This record belongs to a study of T cells in localized non-small cell lung cancer. The gene calls are TRBV9 and TRBJ1-4; TRBD1 is a possible D gene (5 bases). This receptor was taken from a male donor older than 55 with stage III squamous cell lung carcinoma. The sample was peripheral blood, taken before any cancer treatment. Written as DNA, the CDR3 is TGTGCCAGCAGCGTAGGTTCAGAGGGGGAAAAACTGTTTTTT. This encodes CASSVGSEGEKLFF.